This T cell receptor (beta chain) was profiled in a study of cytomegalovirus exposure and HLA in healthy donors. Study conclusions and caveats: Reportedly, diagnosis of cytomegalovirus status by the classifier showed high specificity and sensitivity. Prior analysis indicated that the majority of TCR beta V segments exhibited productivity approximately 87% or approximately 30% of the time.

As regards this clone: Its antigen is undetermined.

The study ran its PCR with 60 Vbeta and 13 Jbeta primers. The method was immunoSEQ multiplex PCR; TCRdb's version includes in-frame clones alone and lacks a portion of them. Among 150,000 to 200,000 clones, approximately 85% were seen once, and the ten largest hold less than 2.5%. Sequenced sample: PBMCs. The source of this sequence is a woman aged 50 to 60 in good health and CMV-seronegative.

The CDR3 spells CASSPSGRRGETQYF. CDR3 in DNA: TGTGCCAGCAGCCCCAGCGGGAGGAGGGGAGAGACCCAGTACTTC. This chain joins TRBV7-2 and TRBJ2-5; 9 bases agree with TRBD2. CDR1 is SGHTA and CDR2 is FQGNSA in the germline V gene. This CDR3 comprises 15 residues. The V segment lost 5 bases and the J segment 4 bases; nucleotides outside the gene matches: 8.